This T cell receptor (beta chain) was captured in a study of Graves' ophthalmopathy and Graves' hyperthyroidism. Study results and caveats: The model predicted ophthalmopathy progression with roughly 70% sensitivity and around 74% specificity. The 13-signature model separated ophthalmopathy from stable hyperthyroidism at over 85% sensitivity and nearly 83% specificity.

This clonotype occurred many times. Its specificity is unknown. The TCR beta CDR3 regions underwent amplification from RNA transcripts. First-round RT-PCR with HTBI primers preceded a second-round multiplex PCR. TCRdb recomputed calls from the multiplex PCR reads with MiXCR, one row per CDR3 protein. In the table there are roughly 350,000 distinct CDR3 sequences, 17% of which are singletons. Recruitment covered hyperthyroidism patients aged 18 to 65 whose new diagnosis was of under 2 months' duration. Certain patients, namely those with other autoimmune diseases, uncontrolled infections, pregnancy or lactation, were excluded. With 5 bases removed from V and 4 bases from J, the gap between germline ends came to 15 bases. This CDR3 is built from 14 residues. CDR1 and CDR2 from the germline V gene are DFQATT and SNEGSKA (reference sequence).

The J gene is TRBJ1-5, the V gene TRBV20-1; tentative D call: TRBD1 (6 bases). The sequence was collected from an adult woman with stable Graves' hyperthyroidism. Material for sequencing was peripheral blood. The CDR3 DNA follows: TGCAGTGCTGAACAGGGAGGGCCGAATCAGCCCCAGCATTTT. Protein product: CSAEQGGPNQPQHF.